This T cell receptor (beta chain) derives from a study of post-analysis software for immune sequencing data. Turning to this clonotype: The antigen is undetermined.

Prepared TCR beta cDNA libraries contained unique molecular identifiers. A single record per CDR3 protein comes from TCRdb applying MiXCR to the PCR reads. Among 400,000 to 500,000 distinct CDR3 sequences, approximately 38% were seen once, and the ten largest hold around 8%. Study-wide results and caveats: TRBV5-6, TRBV5-1 and TRBV20-1 belonged to a set of about five TRBV segments that were more frequent in patients than controls.

The germline CDR1 and CDR2 sequences are MDHEN and SYDVKM. The CDR3 extends over 13 amino acids. V shed 6 bases, J shed 11 bases, and the junction held 10 bases outside the gene matches. The source material was blood. The TCR originated in a girl aged 2-10 years with multiple sclerosis. The rearrangement uses TRBV28 and TRBJ2-5, with 9 bases matching TRBD2. As DNA, the CDR3 is TGTGCCAGCAGAGGACTAGCGACTGGGGAGCAGTACTTC. This codes for CASRGLATGEQYF.